This T cell receptor (beta chain) was recorded in a study of T cells in Graves' hyperthyroidism and ophthalmopathy. Amplification targeted TCR beta CDR3 regions from RNA transcripts. A first-round RT-PCR of the TCR CDR3 used the HTBI primer set. TCRdb re-derived calls from the multiplex PCR reads in MiXCR, one entry per CDR3 protein. The sample lists about 690,000 distinct CDR3 sequences; 15% to 20% were seen once. This clonotype has only a few counts. Sequenced material: blood. The receptor's source is a man aged 50-60 years with Graves' hyperthyroidism.

The CDR3 coding sequence is TGCAGTGCTGACTCGGACGGGCGTAATGGAGCTTTCTTT. Protein sequence: CSADSDGRNGAFF. V and J are TRBV20-1 and TRBJ1-1; D is ambiguous. CDR1 is DFQATT, CDR2 SNEGSKA, per germline (reference sequence). V lost 5 bases and J lost 10, with 20 bases in between. The CDR3 extends over 13 amino acids.